This TCR beta chain was observed in a study of blood T cell repertoires in COVID-19. As for the study in general: From T cells, B-cell-depleted T cells, or PBMCs came the material, which was cDNA or gDNA.

This clone was recorded only once. Authors' methods: Amplified reference gene primers provided the basis for estimating nucleated cell counts. TCRdb's copy holds only in-frame clones and misses some; the assay was immunoSEQ multiplex PCR. Clone size and the V and J calls come from that table; the DNA yielded D and trimming. Counted here are hundreds of thousands of clones, about 85% occurring once; the ten biggest clones make up around 8%. Sequenced: peripheral blood. The TCR sequence derives from a woman over 75 with acute or convalescent COVID-19.

The CDR3 DNA follows: TGTGCCAGCAGGGGGGTGGGAAGCGGGAAGGTTGGTGAGCAGTTCTTC. This translates into CASRGVGSGKVGEQFF. The chain is built from TRBV7-9 and TRBJ2-1; 7 nucleotides match TRBD2. This CDR3 contains 16 residues. Unmatched junction bases numbered 17, after V lost 6 bases and J lost 9 bases. Germline CDR1 SEHNR, CDR2 FQNEAQ (reference sequence).